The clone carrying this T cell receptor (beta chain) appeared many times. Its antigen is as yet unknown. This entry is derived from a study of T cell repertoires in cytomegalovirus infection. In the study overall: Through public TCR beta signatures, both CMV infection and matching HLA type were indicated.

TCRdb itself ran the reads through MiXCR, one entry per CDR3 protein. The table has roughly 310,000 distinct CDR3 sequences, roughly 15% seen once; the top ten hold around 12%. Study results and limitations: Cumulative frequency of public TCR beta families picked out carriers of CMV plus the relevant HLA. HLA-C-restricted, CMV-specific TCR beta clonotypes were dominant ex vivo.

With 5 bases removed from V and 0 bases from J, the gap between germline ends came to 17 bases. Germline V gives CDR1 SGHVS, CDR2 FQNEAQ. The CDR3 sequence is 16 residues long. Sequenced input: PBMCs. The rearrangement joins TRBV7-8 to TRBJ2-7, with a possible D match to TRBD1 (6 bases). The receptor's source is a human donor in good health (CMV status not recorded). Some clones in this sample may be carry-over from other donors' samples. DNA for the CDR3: TGTGCCAGCAGCCTGCGAGACAGGCGAAACTCCTACGAGCAGTACTTC. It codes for CASSLRDRRNSYEQYF.